Presented here are 29 T cell receptor beta chains from one specimen sequenced in a study of PD-L1 blockade in urothelial cancer. Some clones are missing from TCRdb's copy, which holds only in-frame ones; the method was immunoSEQ multiplex PCR. The table lists some 15,000 clones, 88% of them singletons. Material: PBMCs, obtained around atezolizumab (anti-PD-L1) treatment. All receptors come from a man in his 70s with urothelial cancer.

The rearrangement uses TRBV7-8 and TRBJ2-5, with D possibly being TRBD2 (5 bases). Germline V gives CDR1 SGHVS, CDR2 FQNEAQ. The V end was cut by 2 bases, the J end by 5 bases, with 15 bases between. The CDR3 has 15 amino acids. Here the CDR3 reads CASSLLLLADETQYF. DNA for the CDR3: TGTGCCAGCAGCTTACTGCTTCTAGCAGATGAGACCCAGTACTTC.

This clone was seen only once. This chain connects TRBV4-1 to TRBJ2-7; TRBD1 is a possible D gene (5 bases). CDR1 MGHRA and CDR2 YSYEKL come from the germline V gene. The length of the CDR3 is 12 residues. The V and J ends lost 0 bases and 6 bases respectively, with 6 bases between them. CDR3 in amino acids: CASSQDRGEQYF. CDR3 nucleotide sequence: TGCGCCAGCAGCCAAGATAGGGGCGAGCAGTACTTC.

V and J are TRBV6-6 and TRBJ2-3, with D perhaps TRBD2 (5 bases). This CDR3 contains 15 residues. V lost 2 bases, J lost 2 bases, and 11 bases lay in between. Germline assignment: CDR1 MNHNY and CDR2 SVGAGI (reference sequence). The CDR3 loop is CASSYNGKVTDTQYF. The CDR3 bases are TGTGCCAGCAGTTACAACGGGAAGGTCACAGATACGCAGTATTTT.

The V and J genes are TRBV19 and TRBJ1-4, with 7 nucleotides matching TRBD1. The germline V gene has CDR1 LNHDA and CDR2 SQIVND (reference sequence). J was trimmed by 3 bases and V by 5 bases; bases with no gene match: 6. This CDR3 contains 15 residues. The CDR3 nucleotides read TGTGCCAGTAGTTCGGGACAGCTCCCTAATGAAAAACTGTTTTTT. This translates into CASSSGQLPNEKLFF.

The rearrangement joins TRBV9 to TRBJ1-3; D is possibly TRBD1 (5 bases). This CDR3 comprises 14 residues. Looked up from germline, CDR1 is SGDLS and CDR2 is YYNGEE. V was cut by 7 bases and J by 2 bases, with 13 bases left in between. CDR3 in amino acids: CASGLWGPGNTIYF. The CDR3 DNA sequence: TGTGCCAGCGGCCTTTGGGGCCCTGGAAACACCATATATTTT.

The chain joins TRBV9 to TRBJ1-2, with 7 nucleotides matching TRBD1. CDR1 and CDR2 (germline): SGDLS, YYNGEE. J gave up 2 bases and V 0 bases, and 1 base lay outside the gene matches. CDR3 length: 14 amino acids. DNA for the CDR3: TGTGCCAGCAGCGTAGGACAGGGAAACTATGGCTACACCTTC. As protein: CASSVGQGNYGYTF. Drawing the rest from reference TRBV9 and TRBJ1-2, the complete variable domain is DSGVTQTPKHLITATGQRVTLRCSPRSGDLSVYWYQQSLDQGLQFLIQYYNGEERAKGNILERFSAQQFPDLHSELNLSSLELGDSALYFCASSVGQGNYGYTFGSGTRLTVV.

The chain couples TRBV28 to TRBJ2-7; tentative D call: TRBD1 (6 bases). V was shortened by 7 bases and J by 3 bases, with 22 bases between the two germline ends. This CDR3 contains 16 residues. Germline CDR1 and CDR2: MDHEN and SYDVKM. As DNA, the CDR3 is TGTGCCAGCATCACTCACCAGACAGGTTTCGGCTACGAGCAGTACTTC. Residues: CASITHQTGFGYEQYF.

The V call is TRBV10-3, the J call TRBJ1-1, with 8 bases matching TRBD1. Trimming removed 7 bases from V and 6 bases from J; junction bases left unmatched: 10. Germline lookup yields CDR1 ENHRY and CDR2 SYGVKD. The CDR3 consists of 14 residues. CDR3 residues: CAIKERDRSAEAFF. In DNA form, the CDR3 reads TGTGCCATCAAAGAGAGGGACAGGTCTGCTGAAGCTTTCTTT.

This chain links TRBV4-1 with TRBJ2-1, with 10 bases aligning to TRBD1. Germline values: CDR1 MGHRA, CDR2 YSYEKL. The CDR3 covers 11 residues. J gave up 14 bases and V 3 bases, and 1 base lay outside the gene matches. In DNA form, the CDR3 reads TGCGCCAGCAGCCAGGGGACAGGGGAGTTCTTC. As protein: CASSQGTGEFF.

The table lists this clone with a count of one. The gene calls are TRBV4-1 and TRBJ1-1; D possibly corresponds to TRBD1 (5 bases). V gave up 5 bases and J gave up 6 bases, with 16 bases separating them. From germline, CDR1 is MGHRA and CDR2 YSYEKL. CDR3 size: 14 residues. This CDR3 reads CASSKAGILAEAFF. CDR3 nucleotide sequence: TGCGCCAGCAGCAAGGCAGGGATCTTGGCTGAAGCTTTCTTT.

V usage is TRBV6-5 and J usage is TRBJ2-1; 10 nucleotides align to TRBD1. This CDR3 region has 14 residues. The germline V gene has CDR1 MNHEY and CDR2 SVGAGI. The J segment lost 6 bases and the V segment lost 6 bases, leaving 5 bases of the junction unmatched. The CDR3 coding sequence is TGTGCCAGCAGAAGACAGGGGGCGATCAATGAGCAGTTCTTC. Encoded protein: CASRRQGAINEQFF.

This sequence joins TRBV2 and TRBJ1-1, with TRBD1 as a possible D gene (6 bases). V gave up 6 bases and J gave up 3 bases, with 11 bases separating them. The CDR3 spans 13 residues. CDR1 and CDR2 from the germline V gene are SNHLY and FYNNEI. The CDR3 spells CASRVRGDTEAFF. In DNA, the CDR3 is TGTGCCAGCAGAGTCAGGGGTGACACTGAAGCTTTCTTT.

The chain recombines TRBV2 with TRBJ1-4, with no clear D. V was shortened by 9 bases and J by 5 bases, with 10 bases between the two germline ends. Germline values: CDR1 SNHLY, CDR2 FYNNEI. This CDR3 is built from 12 residues. The CDR3 sequence: CARRQANEKLFF. The CDR3 bases are TGTGCCAGACGACAAGCAAATGAAAAACTGTTTTTT.

The count of this clone is one. The genes are TRBV6-5 and TRBJ2-7; no clear D. Germline CDR1 reads MNHEY; CDR2 reads SVGAGI. Between the trimmed V and J ends, which lost 0 bases and 4 bases, there was a span of 7 bases. CDR3 length: 13 amino acids. The CDR3 protein is CASSYSHSYEQYF. Written as DNA, the CDR3 is TGTGCCAGCAGTTACTCCCACTCGTACGAGCAGTACTTC.

The chain combines TRBV14 with TRBJ1-1; TRBD1 is a possible D gene (6 bases). Germline values: CDR1 SGHDN, CDR2 FVKESK. With 4 bases removed from V and 3 bases from J, the gap between germline ends came to 21 bases. This CDR3 spans 17 amino acids. CDR3 amino acids: CASSLGGHDHGYTEAFF. CDR3 bases: TGTGCCAGCAGCCTTGGGGGACACGACCATGGATACACTGAAGCTTTCTTT.

V gene TRBV7-9 combines with J gene TRBJ2-7; 8 bases align to TRBD2. The CDR3 totals 16 residues. Germline CDR1 is SEHNR and CDR2 is FQNEAQ (reference sequence). The V gene end was trimmed by 3 bases and the J gene end by 2 bases; junction bases not matched to a gene: 9. Written as DNA, the CDR3 is TGTGCCAGCAGCTTTGGTAACGCGGGGGGTACCTACGAGCAGTACTTC. Translated, it gives CASSFGNAGGTYEQYF.

The chain is built from TRBV11-2 and TRBJ2-7; tentatively, D is TRBD1 (6 bases). V was pared by 5 bases and J by 7 bases, with 18 bases between. Per germline, CDR1 SGHAT and CDR2 FQNNGV. The CDR3 loop spans 14 amino acids. CDR3 sequence (DNA): TGTGCCAGCAGCACCGCCTGGCAGACAGGAGAGCAGTACTTC. It translates to CASSTAWQTGEQYF.

The chain combines TRBV2 with TRBJ1-4, with D possibly matching TRBD1 (6 bases). Germline CDR1 is SNHLY and CDR2 is FYNNEI. Deletions cut 9 bases from V and 4 bases from J, with 12 bases between. The CDR3 has 13 amino acids. DNA of the CDR3: TGTGCCAGTGATTGGACAGATAATGAAAAACTGTTTTTT. This sequence encodes CASDWTDNEKLFF.

The chain recombines TRBV19 with TRBJ2-1; tentatively, D is TRBD1 (7 bases). The CDR3 covers 16 residues. Per the germline V gene, CDR1 is LNHDA and CDR2 is SQIVND (reference sequence). The V end lost 5 bases, the J end lost 1 base, and 15 bases lay between the germline ends. The CDR3 DNA reads TGTGCCAGTAGTCTGTCAGGGGGGACTTCCTACAATGAGCAGTTCTTC. This codes for CASSLSGGTSYNEQFF.

J is TRBJ2-3 and V is TRBV27, with 13 bases fitting TRBD2. This CDR3 contains 17 residues. Per the germline V gene, CDR1 is MNHEY and CDR2 is SMNVEV (reference sequence). Unmatched junction bases numbered 10, after V lost 6 bases and J lost 4 bases. In DNA form, the CDR3 reads TGTGCCAGCAGCCATATAGGGACTAGCGGGGCTTCAGATACGCAGTATTTT. It yields the protein CASSHIGTSGASDTQYF.

V usage is TRBV5-1 and J usage is TRBJ1-6; D not resolved. The CDR3 is made up of 17 amino acids. V was trimmed by 0 bases and J by 9 bases, leaving 19 bases between them. Germline V lookup: CDR1 SGHRS, CDR2 YFSETQ. The CDR3 region has the DNA TGCGCCAGCAGCTTGGACCTTTTCAAACTAACCTCTTCACCCCTCCACTTT. The encoded protein is CASSLDLFKLTSSPLHF.

The chain couples TRBV4-1 to TRBJ2-2; TRBD1 matches 7 bases. This CDR3 contains 13 residues. Per the germline V gene, CDR1 is MGHRA and CDR2 is YSYEKL. V was pared by 4 bases and J by 11 bases, with 7 bases of the junction left unmatched. The CDR3 coding sequence is TGCGCCAGCAGCCTTCTAGGGGGCCTCGAGCTGTTTTTT. It codes for CASSLLGGLELFF.

V gene TRBV27 combines with J gene TRBJ1-4; D gene uncertain. Germline CDR1 reads MNHEY; CDR2 reads SMNVEV (reference sequence). Trimming pared 5 bases from V and 3 bases from J, leaving 13 bases between. This CDR3 is built from 15 residues. The CDR3 reads CASSLRPRANEKLFF. Written as DNA, the CDR3 is TGTGCCAGCAGTCTCCGCCCTCGGGCTAATGAAAAACTGTTTTTT. Filled out from reference TRBV27 and TRBJ1-4, the complete variable domain reads EAQVTQNPRYLITVTGKKLTVTCSQNMNHEYMSWYRQDPGLGLRQIYYSMNVEVTDKGDVPEGYKVSRKEKRNFPLILESPSPNQTSLYFCASSLRPRANEKLFFGSGTQLSVL.

The chain links TRBV4-1 to TRBJ2-7; a weak D match, TRBD2 (6 bases). Germline V gives CDR1 MGHRA, CDR2 YSYEKL. Trimming took off 3 bases at V and 6 bases at J, with 12 bases between the two ends. The CDR3 covers 13 residues. The CDR3, as DNA: TGCGCCAGCAGCCACACCGGGGGAGGCGAGCAGTACTTC. It translates to CASSHTGGGEQYF.

CDR3 nucleotide sequence: TGCGCCAGCAGCCTCAGGTTTAACCACAATGAGCAGTTCTTC. Protein product: CASSLRFNHNEQFF. The chain couples TRBV4-1 to TRBJ2-1; D ambiguous. Germline V gene sequence: CDR1 MGHRA, CDR2 YSYEKL. This CDR3 spans 14 amino acids. Trimming left V 4 bases short and J 5 bases short, with 12 bases between.

V and J are TRBV5-1 and TRBJ2-5; 8 bases are a match to TRBD1. This CDR3 spans 15 amino acids. V was clipped by 3 bases and J by 1 base; unmatched bases: 5. Germline CDR1 reads SGHRS; CDR2 reads YFSETQ. The CDR3 nucleotides read TGCGCCAGCAGCTCGGACAGGGCTTCCCAAGAGACCCAGTACTTC. Encoded protein: CASSSDRASQETQYF.

This clone ranks as medium-sized. The CDR3 spells CASRVGDRLPVGTEAFF. As DNA, the CDR3 is TGTGCCAGTAGGGTGGGGGACAGGCTTCCAGTAGGCACTGAAGCTTTCTTT. The chain is built from TRBV19 and TRBJ1-1; 8 bases are shared with TRBD1. This CDR3 region has 17 residues. Germline V gives CDR1 LNHDA, CDR2 SQIVND (reference sequence). The ends lost 6 bases at V and 4 bases at J; junction bases unmatched: 16.

V gene TRBV7-9 combines with J gene TRBJ2-5, with TRBD2 matching 11 bases. The CDR3 is 15 amino acids. The germline V gene encodes CDR1 SEHNR and CDR2 FQNEAQ (reference sequence). Unmatched junction bases numbered 4, after V lost 2 bases and J lost 5 bases. The CDR3 protein is CASSLYTSGGETQYF. In nucleotides, the CDR3 is TGTGCCAGCAGCTTATATACTAGCGGGGGTGAGACCCAGTACTTC.

This rearrangement joins TRBV4-1 to TRBJ2-5, with 7 bases matching TRBD1. J gave up 3 bases and V 8 bases, and 3 bases lay outside the gene matches. The V gene's germline CDR1 is MGHRA and CDR2 YSYEKL. This CDR3 has 12 residues. The CDR3 nucleotides read TGCGCCAGCCGGGACAGTAAAGAGACCCAGTACTTC. Translation gives CASRDSKETQYF.